One T cell receptor beta chain is described in this entry. The antigen is not known. Single viable CD3+CD4+CD8-CD45RO+ cells were sorted as the memory CD4+ T cells. Total CD4+ T cells were enriched by CD4 positive selection. This record comes from a study of memory CD4+ T cells and cytomegalovirus serostatus. Overall study context: Of the healthy Belgian adults, 9 were CMV seropositive and 24 seronegative.

Using immunoSEQ multiplex PCR, the repertoire was profiled, and TCRdb retains in-frame clones only, with some absent. The repertoire holds 25,000 to 30,000 clones, around 75% seen once, with under 0.75% in the top ten. Study-level points and caveats: Of under 200 reported CMV TCRbeta sequences, about 70 were found in memory CD4+ repertoires. Repertoires predicted CMV serostatus with median bootstrapped AUC of about 0.96.

The CDR3 loop spans 15 amino acids. Germline CDR1 is SGHNT and CDR2 is YYREEE (reference sequence). Trimming took 3 bases from V and 7 from J; bases not matched to a gene: 6. The chain uses TRBV5-4 and TRBJ2-1; 11 bases agree with TRBD2. This TCR came from an adult in good health and CMV-seronegative. Sequencing was performed on memory CD4+ T cells from blood. This chain's CDR3 is CASSSLAGVSNEQFF. CDR3 bases: TGTGCCAGCAGCTCACTAGCGGGGGTCAGTAATGAGCAGTTCTTC.